This TCR beta chain was identified during a study of T cells in Graves' hyperthyroidism and ophthalmopathy. The study's findings and limits: A model using 13 V-J features told ophthalmopathy apart from stable hyperthyroidism. The majority of expanded thyroid clonotypes above 0.001 also appeared in blood. The model forecast ophthalmopathy, anticipating it by a median approximately 7 months before onset.

This clonotype was found many times. What it binds is unknown. Exclusion criteria comprised uncontrolled infection, other autoimmune disease, pregnancy or lactation. The CDR3 sequence is 14 residues long. The germline V gene encodes CDR1 WSHSY and CDR2 SAAADI. Trimming cost V 0 bases and J 9 bases; bases outside gene matches: 1. TCR beta CDR3 sequences were amplified from RNA transcripts. The HTBI set primed first-round TCR CDR3 RT-PCR. TCRdb recomputed calls from the multiplex PCR reads with MiXCR, one row per CDR3 protein. The profile shows roughly 570,000 distinct CDR3 sequences, roughly 46% of them singletons.

The chain combines TRBV10-2 with TRBJ1-6; 8 bases match TRBD1. The sequencing input was peripheral blood or thyroid tissue (not recorded which). The sequence came from an adult woman with Graves' disease, either hyperthyroidism or ophthalmopathy (not recorded which). The CDR3 region is CASSESRGRSPLHF. As DNA, the CDR3 is TGCGCCAGCAGTGAGTCCAGGGGGCGTTCACCCCTCCACTTT.